Below are 16 T cell receptor beta chains sequenced from a single sample in a study of T cell clonality in common variable immunodeficiency. Method: immunoSEQ multiplex PCR; TCRdb's copy keeps in-frame clones and lacks some. The counts give some 40,000 clones, none of them seen only once; about 0.68% is held by the top ten. The material sequenced was peripheral blood mononuclear cells. The receptor source for this set is a person between 18 and 75 years old in good health.

This clone was seen at least ten times. The germline gene is not matched at one end of the junction; a read error may be the cause. The missing CDR3 end, 3 residues past where the read stops, is filled in from the germline J gene. This chain uses TRBV7-7 with TRBJ2-7; D unclear. Per the germline V gene, CDR1 is SSHAT and CDR2 is FNYEAQ (reference sequence). The CDR3 loop spans 14 amino acids. The sequenced CDR3 bases are TGTGCTAGCAGCTCGAAACACAGACGACACGAG. The encoded protein is CASSSKHRRHE. The full CDR3 reads CASSSKHRRHEQYF.

This clone appeared many times. The sequenced fragment ends 3 residues before the CDR3 boundary, so the rest is inferred from the germline J gene. The chain employs TRBV2 and TRBJ2-3; tentatively, D is TRBD2 (5 bases). The CDR3 is 15 residues long. CDR1 is SNHLY and CDR2 is FYNNEI in the germline V gene. Trimming stripped 2 bases from V and 6 bases from J, with 15 bases between. The CDR3 DNA, read in part, is TGTGCCAGCAGTGAAAGAATAGTCGGGGTGGATACG. As protein: CASSERIVGVDT. The whole CDR3 sequence is CASSERIVGVDTQYF.

This clone was seen many times. Incomplete CDR3 DNA: TGTGCCAGCAGCAACCTAGGAAGCTCCTACAATGAG. Encoded protein: CASSNLGSSYNE. The full CDR3 protein reads CASSNLGSSYNEQFF. The chain joins TRBV7-3 to TRBJ2-1, with D unresolved. The CDR3 end is not reached by the read, which stops 3 residues before it; the germline J gene fills it in. V was cut by 5 bases and J by 0 bases, with 11 bases left in between. The CDR3 is 15 residues long. CDR1 and CDR2 (germline): SGHTA, FQGTGA.

This clone came up many times. The observed sequence ends 3 residues before the CDR3 terminus, with the missing tail filled in from the germline J gene. The V and J genes are TRBV2 and TRBJ2-3; possible D gene TRBD1, 6 bases. The CDR3 sequence is 15 residues long. CDR1 is SNHLY, CDR2 FYNNEI, per germline. The V gene lost 8 bases and the J gene lost 5 bases, with 20 bases spanning the gap. The CDR3 spells CASGPSGGAEDTQYF. The part of the CDR3 DNA that was read is TGTGCCAGCGGCCCGTCTGGGGGCGCGGAAGATACG.

This clone was detected ten times or more. The read finishes 3 residues shy of the CDR3 end, and the germline J gene is used to complete it. J is TRBJ2-1 and V is TRBV28; perhaps TRBD2 as D (5 bases). CDR1 is MDHEN, CDR2 SYDVKM, per germline. V lost 6 bases, J lost 0 bases, and 12 bases lay in between. The CDR3 is 15 residues long. The CDR3 DNA, read in part, is TGTGCCAGCAGGAAAACTACTAGCTCCTACAATGAG. Translating gives CASRKTTSSYNE. The whole CDR3 protein reads CASRKTTSSYNEQFF. Supplemented by reference TRBV28 and TRBJ2-1, the full variable domain reads DVKVTQSSRYLVKRTGEKVFLECVQDMDHENMFWYRQDPGLGLRLIYFSYDVKMKEKGDIPEGYSVSREKKERFSLILESASTNQTSMYLCASRKTTSSYNEQFFGPGTRLTVL.

In its sample, this clone was seen many times. Sequencing ends 3 residues short of the CDR3 end; the germline J gene provides the rest. V is TRBV30 and J is TRBJ2-5; D gene unclear. This CDR3 is built from 12 residues. Trimming took 0 bases from V and 6 from J, leaving 8 bases between them. Germline CDR1 and CDR2: GTSNPN and SVGIG (reference sequence). Partial CDR3 DNA: TGTGCCTGGAGTGTGGTCTCTAAGACC. Its protein product is CAWSVVSKT. The complete CDR3 reads CAWSVVSKTQYF.

As regards this clone: Read coverage stops 3 residues before the CDR3 terminus; the germline J gene supplies the remainder. The chain recombines TRBV25-1 with TRBJ1-2; the match to TRBD1 covers 7 bases. Germline CDR1 reads MGHDK; CDR2 reads SYGVNS. The CDR3 is made up of 13 amino acids. CDR3 region: CASSAVTGWGYTF. The CDR3 DNA, read in part, is TGTGCCAGCAGTGCCGTGACAGGGTGGGGC.

Many counts were recorded for this clone. From the germline J gene comes the end of the CDR3, since the read stops 3 residues before it. The chain links TRBV30 to TRBJ2-5; D is unresolved. There are 12 residues in the CDR3. The V and J ends lost 0 bases and 1 base respectively, with 3 bases between them. Germline V gene data show CDR1 as GTSNPN and CDR2 as SVGIG (reference sequence). The covered CDR3 bases are TGTGCCTGGAGTGTAGGCCAAGAGACC. It codes for CAWSVGQET. The entire CDR3 is CAWSVGQETQYF. Supplemented by reference TRBV30 and TRBJ2-5, the full variable domain reads SQTIHQWPATLVQPVGSPLSLECTVEGTSNPNLYWYRQAAGRGLQLLFYSVGIGQISSEVPQNLSASRPQDRQFILSSKKLLLSDSGFYLCAWSVGQETQYFGPGTRLLVL.

This clone showed up many times. Coverage ceases 3 residues before the CDR3 finishes, and the germline J gene fills in the end. The V and J genes are TRBV20-1 and TRBJ2-3, with TRBD1 matching 9 bases. The junction had 5 bases not matched to a gene; V was cut back by 5 bases and J by 5 bases. The CDR3 loop spans 13 amino acids. Germline lookup yields CDR1 DFQATT and CDR2 SNEGSKA (reference sequence). The CDR3 DNA, read in part, is TGCAGTGCTCTTCAGACAGGGGGAGATACG. Its protein product is CSALQTGGDT. The complete CDR3 protein is CSALQTGGDTQYF.

This clone was seen at least ten times. An end of the junction differs from the germline gene, which may be a read error. With the read ending 3 residues before the CDR3 end, the germline J gene is used to fill in that end. The rearrangement joins TRBV4-2 to TRBJ1-5; D remains ambiguous. This CDR3 region has 14 residues. Germline V gives CDR1 LGHNA, CDR2 YNFKEQ. CDR3 amino acids: CASSEQEVDQPQHF. The part of the CDR3 DNA that was read is TGCGCCAGCAGCGAGCAGGAAGTTGATCAGCCC.

This clone was observed a handful of times. The sequence runs out 3 residues before the end of the CDR3; the remainder is reconstructed from the germline J gene. The chain recombines TRBV11-2 with TRBJ1-1; 7 bases map to TRBD1. This CDR3 is 15 amino acids long. The V gene's germline CDR1 is SGHAT and CDR2 FQNNGV. After removal of 3 bases from V and 3 bases from J, the junction contained 7 bases not matched to a gene. The sequenced CDR3 bases are TGTGCCAGCAGCTTGTGGAACAGGGGAGACACTGAA. The encoded protein is CASSLWNRGDTE. The complete CDR3 sequence is CASSLWNRGDTEAFF.

This clone was observed at least ten times. CDR3 sequence reads: CASSTSRGQETQYF. The CDR3 bases that were read are TGTGCCAGTAGTACCAGCAGGGGCCAAGAGACC. V gene TRBV19 combines with J gene TRBJ2-5; a possible D gene is TRBD1 (6 bases). The missing CDR3 end, 3 residues past where the read stops, is filled in from the germline J gene. Trimming removed 4 bases from V and 1 base from J, with 10 bases in between. The CDR3 is 14 residues long. The germline gives CDR1 LNHDA, CDR2 SQIVND (reference sequence).

This clone occurred many times. The observed sequence ends 3 residues before the CDR3 terminus, with the missing tail filled in from the germline J gene. The chain couples TRBV28 to TRBJ2-2; TRBD1 matches at 9 bases. The V gene's germline CDR1 is MDHEN and CDR2 SYDVKM. The CDR3 has 12 amino acids. Incomplete CDR3 DNA: TGTGCAGGGACAGGGCTTACCGGGGAG. Residues: CAGTGLTGE. The entire CDR3 protein reads CAGTGLTGELFF.

This clone was picked up many times. Mismatch with germline at one junction end may stem from a read error. The CDR3 end is not reached by the read, which stops 3 residues before it; the germline J gene fills it in. The rearrangement joins TRBV4-2 to TRBJ1-1; D uncertain. The CDR3 covers 13 residues. Germline V gene lookup returns CDR1 LGHNA and CDR2 YNFKEQ. CDR3 in amino acids: CASLDRRRTEAFF. The part of the CDR3 DNA that was read is TGCGCCAGCCTGGATAGGCGGCGTACTGAA.

This clone was observed many times. The CDR3 end falls 3 residues outside the read, so it is completed with the germline J gene. The chain uses TRBV3-1 (or the pseudogene TRBV3-2) and TRBJ1-1; D gene uncertain. Per the germline V gene, CDR1 is LGHDT and CDR2 is YNNKEL (reference sequence). V lost 4 bases and J lost 3, with 12 bases in between. The CDR3 runs to 14 residues. The CDR3 loop reads CASSRARTDTEAFF. The CDR3 DNA, read in part, is TGTGCCAGCAGCCGCGCCAGGACTGACACTGAA.

This clone has a count of ten or more. Read coverage stops 3 residues before the CDR3 terminus; the germline J gene supplies the remainder. The chain couples TRBV20-1 to TRBJ2-3, with 9 bases fitting TRBD2. This CDR3 spans 16 amino acids. In germline, CDR1 is DFQATT, CDR2 SNEGSKA (reference sequence). V shed 3 bases and J 6 bases; nucleotides not matched to a gene: 13. CDR3 bases read: TGCAGTGCTAGCCTGCCAGCGGGGGGCCTTCGGGATACG. Translation gives CSASLPAGGLRDT. The full CDR3 sequence reads CSASLPAGGLRDTQYF.